The 30 T cell receptor beta chains listed next were all sequenced from one sample in a study of shared clonotypes between healthy human individuals. Using immunoSEQ multiplex PCR, the repertoire was profiled, and TCRdb retains in-frame clones only, with some absent. Among some 580,000 clones listed, roughly 98% were seen once. Naive CD8 cells lacked CD45RO, underwent positive selection for CCR7 and left out terminally differentiated effector memory CD45RA+ cells. Material for sequencing was naive CD8+ T cells sorted from blood. Receptor source: a man younger than 40 in good health.

This chain uses TRBV5-5 with TRBJ1-2; tentative D call: TRBD1 (6 bases). CDR1 and CDR2 from the germline V gene are SGHKS and YYEKEE (reference sequence). CDR3 length equals 13 residues. Trimming shortened V by 3 bases and J by 3 bases, and 9 bases separated the two germline ends. CDR3 coding DNA: TGTGCCAGCAGCTCGGACAGAGACTATGGCTACACCTTC. Translation: CASSSDRDYGYTF.

CDR3 DNA sequence: TGTGCCAGCAGCTTGGCTTTTGGCGGGCCTAGCACAGATACGCAGTATTTT. This translates into CASSLAFGGPSTDTQYF. The chain uses TRBV5-6 and TRBJ2-3; perhaps TRBD2 as D (5 bases). The CDR3 runs to 17 residues. Trimming shortened V by 0 bases and J by 0 bases, and 14 bases separated the two germline ends. In germline, CDR1 is SGHDT, CDR2 YYEEEE.

J is TRBJ2-1 and V is TRBV5-1, with unresolved D. The CDR3 sequence is 17 residues long. The V and J ends lost 0 bases and 7 bases respectively, with 20 bases between them. Germline CDR1 is SGHRS and CDR2 is YFSETQ. The CDR3 DNA follows: TGCGCCAGCAGCTTGGCAGATTCCAGGTGGTTTGCGAATGAGCAGTTCTTC. Residues: CASSLADSRWFANEQFF.

The chain couples TRBV28 to TRBJ1-5; TRBD1 is a possible D gene (5 bases). Germline CDR1 MDHEN, CDR2 SYDVKM. The CDR3 consists of 12 residues. The V gene lost 8 bases and the J gene lost 11 bases, with 16 bases spanning the gap. The CDR3 sequence is CASGSRDLTQHF. In DNA, the CDR3 is TGTGCCAGCGGATCGCGGGACCTTACCCAGCATTTT.

This sequence joins TRBV27 and TRBJ2-2; D remains unclear. This CDR3 contains 14 residues. Per the germline V gene, CDR1 is MNHEY and CDR2 is SMNVEV (reference sequence). Between the trimmed V and J ends, which lost 3 bases and 1 base, there was a span of 6 bases. The CDR3 region has the DNA TGTGCCAGCAGTTTCGCGATGAACACCGGGGAGCTGTTTTTT. This sequence encodes CASSFAMNTGELFF.

The chain has TRBV11-2 and TRBJ2-1, with 8 positions matching TRBD2. This CDR3 spans 18 amino acids. The germline CDR1 and CDR2 sequences are SGHAT and FQNNGV. V gave up 0 bases and J gave up 5 bases; unmatched junction bases: 12. The CDR3 region has the DNA TGTGCCAGCAGCTTAGATGTCCCATTGGCGGGAGGAAACAATGAGCAGTTCTTC. Amino acid sequence: CASSLDVPLAGGNNEQFF.

Concerning this clone itself: This sample includes further DNA sequences coding for the same CDR3. The rearrangement links TRBV7-9 to TRBJ2-7; no definite D call. The CDR3 runs 12 residues. The V and J ends lost 3 bases and 2 bases respectively, with 5 bases between them. The germline CDR1 and CDR2 sequences are SEHNR and FQNEAQ (reference sequence). The CDR3 DNA sequence: TGTGCCAGCAGCTTCGGAACCTACGAGCAGTACTTC. Residues: CASSFGTYEQYF. Supplemented by reference TRBV7-9 and TRBJ2-7, the full variable domain reads DTGVSQNPRHKITKRGQNVTFRCDPISEHNRLYWYRQTLGQGPEFLTYFQNEAQLEKSRLLSDRFSAERPKGSFSTLEIQRTEQGDSAMYLCASSFGTYEQYFGPGTRLTVT.

The J gene is TRBJ2-7, the V gene TRBV25-1, with D uncertain. The V end was cut by 3 bases, the J end by 3 bases, with 6 bases between. Germline V lookup: CDR1 MGHDK, CDR2 SYGVNS. The CDR3 consists of 12 residues. CDR3 loop: CASSDPGYEQYF. The CDR3 DNA follows: TGTGCCAGCAGTGACCCGGGCTACGAGCAGTACTTC.

This clone was recorded a few times. J is TRBJ2-1 and V is TRBV11-3; a possible D gene is TRBD1 (6 bases). V lost 4 bases and J lost 7, with 17 bases in between. CDR3 size: 15 residues. Germline V lookup: CDR1 SGHNT, CDR2 YENEEA. The CDR3 loop reads CASSSRDNPLNEQFF. The CDR3 nucleotides read TGTGCCAGCAGCTCTCGGGACAACCCGTTAAATGAGCAGTTCTTC. Variable domain in full (rest from reference TRBV11-3 and TRBJ2-1): EAGVVQSPRYKIIEKKQPVAFWCNPISGHNTLYWYLQNLGQGPELLIRYENEEAVDDSQLPKDRFSAERLKGVDSTLKIQPAELGDSAVYLCASSSRDNPLNEQFFGPGTRLTVL.

This chain connects TRBV6-1 to TRBJ1-5, with D perhaps matching TRBD1 (5 bases). Trimming took 8 bases from V and 2 from J, leaving 13 bases between them. The CDR3 is 14 residues long. CDR1 is MNHNS, CDR2 SASEGT, per germline. The DNA for the CDR3 is TGTGCCAGCTCTGGGCGGGGCGGCAATCAGCCCCAGCATTTT. It translates to CASSGRGGNQPQHF.

The rearrangement links TRBV11-1 to TRBJ2-1; the match to TRBD1 covers 9 bases. CDR1 is SGHAT and CDR2 is FQDESV in the germline V gene (reference sequence). There are 14 residues in the CDR3. V dropped 6 bases and J dropped 9; count of bases not matched to a gene: 9. CDR3 sequence (DNA): TGTGCCAGCAGTCCCGGACAGGGGCCTCGTGAGCAGTTCTTC. Residues: CASSPGQGPREQFF.

The chain employs TRBV18 and TRBJ2-3; 14 nucleotides align to TRBD2. Germline CDR1 and CDR2: KGHSH and LQKENI. V dropped 4 bases and J dropped 4; count of bases not matched to a gene: 1. This CDR3 spans 15 amino acids. CDR3: CASSLTSGRADTQYF. The CDR3 DNA is TGTGCCAGCTCACTGACTAGCGGGAGGGCAGATACGCAGTATTTT.

J is TRBJ2-7 and V is TRBV11-2, with 9 bases that match TRBD1. With V trimmed by 5 bases and J by 1 base, 12 bases remained unmatched. CDR3 length equals 17 residues. Looked up from germline, CDR1 is SGHAT and CDR2 is FQNNGV. This CDR3 reads CASSVSIPGTGSYEQYF. CDR3 DNA sequence: TGTGCCAGCAGCGTCAGTATCCCCGGGACAGGGTCCTACGAGCAGTACTTC.

V is TRBV7-6 and J is TRBJ2-3; 7 nucleotides agree with TRBD2. Germline-derived CDR1 and CDR2 are SGHVS and FNYEAQ. The trim removed 0 bases at V and 5 bases at J, leaving 5 bases unmatched. CDR3 length: 15 amino acids. The chain's CDR3 is CASSLAAVAGDTQYF. The CDR3, as DNA: TGTGCCAGCAGCTTAGCGGCGGTAGCGGGAGATACGCAGTATTTT. Together with reference TRBV7-6 and TRBJ2-3, the CDR3 gives the full variable domain: GAGVSQSPRYKVTKRGQDVALRCDPISGHVSLYWYRQALGQGPEFLTYFNYEAQQDKSGLPNDRFSAERPEGSISTLTIQRTEQRDSAMYRCASSLAAVAGDTQYFGPGTRLTVL.

The chain uses TRBV19 and TRBJ2-5; 8 bases line up with TRBD1. The CDR3 is 18 amino acids. The J segment lost 3 bases and the V segment lost 6 bases, leaving 18 bases of the junction unmatched. Germline CDR1 and CDR2: LNHDA and SQIVND (reference sequence). In DNA, the CDR3 is TGTGCCAGTAGCATGAGGGGATTATTTGGGACAGGCAAAGAGACCCAGTACTTC. It yields the protein CASSMRGLFGTGKETQYF.

The chain couples TRBV4-3 to TRBJ2-1; 7 bases match TRBD2. The CDR3 sequence is 17 residues long. Germline V gene sequence: CDR1 LGHNA, CDR2 YSLEER. Trimming took 1 base from V and 6 from J; bases not matched to a gene: 12. The chain's CDR3 is CASSQAPGTTFLNEQFF. The CDR3 DNA sequence: TGCGCCAGCAGCCAAGCCCCCGGGACTACGTTCCTCAATGAGCAGTTCTTC.

The chain links TRBV4-1 to TRBJ1-2; TRBD1 might be the D (5 bases). The germline CDR1 and CDR2 sequences are MGHRA and YSYEKL. The CDR3 length is 15 residues. V was cut by 1 base and J by 3 bases, with 12 bases left in between. The CDR3 region is CASSQGLGLDYGYTF. In DNA, the CDR3 is TGCGCCAGCAGCCAAGGCTTGGGGCTAGACTATGGCTACACCTTC.

J is TRBJ2-1 and V is TRBV27, with D possibly being TRBD1 (6 bases). V gave up 6 bases and J gave up 7 bases, with 7 bases separating them. The CDR3 is 11 amino acids. Germline assignment: CDR1 MNHEY and CDR2 SMNVEV (reference sequence). DNA of the CDR3: TGTGCCAGCAGAACAGGGAATGAGCAGTTCTTC. Residues: CASRTGNEQFF.

The chain recombines TRBV19 with TRBJ2-2; the match to TRBD2 covers 7 bases. Germline V gene sequence: CDR1 LNHDA, CDR2 SQIVND (reference sequence). This CDR3 has 16 amino acids. Trimming took 7 bases from V and 0 from J; bases not matched to a gene: 8. CDR3 sequence: CASKVREGTNTGELFF. CDR3 DNA: TGTGCCAGTAAGGTGAGGGAGGGGACGAACACCGGGGAGCTGTTTTTT.

The chain combines TRBV14 with TRBJ2-1; 9 bases are shared with TRBD2. Trimming at V came to 0 bases and at J to 2 bases, leaving 2 bases not matched to a gene. CDR3 length equals 16 residues. Germline CDR1 reads SGHDN; CDR2 reads FVKESK. The CDR3, as DNA: TGTGCCAGCAGCCAAGAGGTAGCGGGAGCCTACAATGAGCAGTTCTTC. Residues: CASSQEVAGAYNEQFF.

J is TRBJ2-1 and V is TRBV6-5; 13 nucleotides agree with TRBD2. The CDR3 has 15 residues. Per the germline V gene, CDR1 is MNHEY and CDR2 is SVGAGI. V shed 6 bases, J shed 9 bases, and the junction held 8 bases outside the gene matches. The CDR3 bases are TGTGCCAGCAGCGGAGGGACTAGCGGGACTGTTGAGCAGTTCTTC. Amino acid sequence: CASSGGTSGTVEQFF.

V usage is TRBV18 and J usage is TRBJ2-7; D ambiguous. The V end lost 0 bases, the J end lost 3 bases, and 6 bases lay between the germline ends. The CDR3 covers 13 residues. Germline CDR1 and CDR2: KGHSH and LQKENI. The DNA of the CDR3 is TGTGCCAGCTCACCACCGACAAGCTACGAGCAGTACTTC. It specifies CASSPPTSYEQYF.

The V and J genes are TRBV13 and TRBJ1-5; D possibly corresponds to TRBD1 (5 bases). Trimming took off 0 bases at V and 0 bases at J, with 15 bases between the two ends. The CDR3 contains 18 residues. Germline CDR1 and CDR2: PRHDT and FYEKMQ (reference sequence). For the CDR3, the DNA is TGTGCCAGCAGCTTAGGGCGTAGAGGGGTTCATAGCAATCAGCCCCAGCATTTT. Amino acids: CASSLGRRGVHSNQPQHF.

The chain combines TRBV2 with TRBJ1-5, with TRBD1 as a possible D gene (6 bases). Trimming left V 8 bases short and J 5 bases short, with 28 bases between. CDR3 length: 18 amino acids. Per the germline V gene, CDR1 is SNHLY and CDR2 is FYNNEI. This CDR3 is CASGSQGLHITGHQPQHF. Here the CDR3 DNA reads TGTGCCAGCGGGTCTCAGGGGCTCCACATCACGGGACATCAGCCCCAGCATTTT.

The gene calls are TRBV30 and TRBJ1-1; 8 bases are a match to TRBD1. Trimming cost V 0 bases and J 8 bases; bases outside gene matches: 11. Germline lookup yields CDR1 GTSNPN and CDR2 SVGIG (reference sequence). The CDR3 is 15 amino acids. CDR3 nucleotide sequence: TGTGCCTGGAGTGTACACTCCGGGGACAGGAGAGAAGCTTTCTTT. As protein: CAWSVHSGDRREAFF.

The chain has TRBV11-3 and TRBJ2-7; the D is unclear. CDR1 and CDR2 from the germline V gene are SGHNT and YENEEA. CDR3 length equals 13 residues. Trimming removed 2 bases from V and 2 bases from J, with 7 bases in between. This CDR3 reads CASSLRPTYEQYF. CDR3 DNA sequence: TGTGCCAGCAGCTTACGGCCAACCTACGAGCAGTACTTC.

The rearrangement links TRBV2 to TRBJ2-7; the D gene is possibly TRBD2 (6 bases). This CDR3 has 13 residues. Trimming stripped 7 bases from V and 2 bases from J, with 12 bases between. Germline-derived CDR1 and CDR2 are SNHLY and FYNNEI. The CDR3 sequence is CASMAGSPYEQYF. In DNA, the CDR3 is TGTGCCAGCATGGCGGGATCCCCCTACGAGCAGTACTTC.

The count of this clone is one. This sequence joins TRBV7-9 and TRBJ2-2; D might be TRBD1 (5 bases). V gave up 5 bases and J gave up 2 bases, with 18 bases separating them. Looked up from germline, CDR1 is SEHNR and CDR2 is FQNEAQ (reference sequence). The length of the CDR3 is 17 residues. The CDR3 here is CASSQSLGRDNTGELFF. In nucleotides, the CDR3 is TGTGCCAGCAGCCAATCCCTCGGCAGGGATAACACCGGGGAGCTGTTTTTT.

This chain links TRBV5-4 with TRBJ1-5; perhaps TRBD1 as D (5 bases). CDR1 SGHNT and CDR2 YYREEE come from the germline V gene (reference sequence). The CDR3 is made up of 14 amino acids. The ends were cut back, 0 bases at V and 1 base at J, with 5 bases in the middle. The CDR3 loop is CASSLEGSNQPQHF. CDR3 nucleotides: TGTGCCAGCAGCTTGGAGGGGAGCAATCAGCCCCAGCATTTT.

This chain connects TRBV7-9 to TRBJ1-2; D remains unclear. CDR3 length: 13 amino acids. V shed 4 bases and J shed 2 bases, with 8 bases lying between them. Germline assignment: CDR1 SEHNR and CDR2 FQNEAQ (reference sequence). CDR3 coding DNA: TGTGCCAGCAGCTCAGAGGCAAACTATGGCTACACCTTC. Protein sequence: CASSSEANYGYTF.